This T cell receptor (beta chain) was sequenced for a study of identical twins. This clonotype was counted between two and nine times. What it binds is not known. Each donor was a healthy Caucasian. TCRdb called the 5' RACE reads again in MiXCR, with one record for every CDR3 protein. The sample records 450,000 or so distinct CDR3 sequences, 20% to 25% being singletons. Study-level points and caveats: For out-of-frame alpha sequences shared by twins, low generation probability was in excess.

This sample also belongs to another study, concerning T cells expressing NK-cell markers. Turning to that study: One of eight sequenced donors was HCMV-seronegative; the other seven were seropositive. It is unclear if expanded NKG2C-expressing clones target HCMV antigens.

This clonotype was obtained from a woman aged 18 to 35 in good health. Sequencing used CD4+ T cells sorted from blood.

In nucleotides, the CDR3 is TGTGCCAGCAGTTGGGACAGGGGTAGGGAGCAGTACTTC. Its translation is CASSWDRGREQYF. The chain combines TRBV6-5 with TRBJ2-7; 10 bases map to TRBD1. CDR3 length: 13 residues. CDR1 and CDR2 from the germline V gene are MNHEY and SVGAGI. Trimming removed 4 bases from V and 7 bases from J; junction bases left unmatched: 4.